This T cell receptor beta chain was captured in a study of blood T cell repertoires in COVID-19. Study overall: The study drew acute and convalescent COVID-19 samples from the United States, Italy and Spain.

TCRdb's copy holds only in-frame clones and misses some; the assay was immunoSEQ multiplex PCR. The data hold 130,000 to 150,000 clones, with roughly 79% observed a single time. V lost 7 bases and J 7 bases, leaving 16 bases between the germline ends. The CDR3 covers 13 residues. Germline CDR1 SQVTM, CDR2 ANQGSEA. J is TRBJ2-2 and V is TRBV29-1, with D tentatively TRBD1 (8 bases). The TCR was taken from a human donor with acute or convalescent COVID-19. The donor label of this sample is uncertain. Sequenced sample: peripheral blood. Here the CDR3 reads CSADRGGGGELFF. CDR3 nucleotide sequence: TGCAGCGCTGACAGGGGAGGGGGCGGGGAGCTGTTTTTT.